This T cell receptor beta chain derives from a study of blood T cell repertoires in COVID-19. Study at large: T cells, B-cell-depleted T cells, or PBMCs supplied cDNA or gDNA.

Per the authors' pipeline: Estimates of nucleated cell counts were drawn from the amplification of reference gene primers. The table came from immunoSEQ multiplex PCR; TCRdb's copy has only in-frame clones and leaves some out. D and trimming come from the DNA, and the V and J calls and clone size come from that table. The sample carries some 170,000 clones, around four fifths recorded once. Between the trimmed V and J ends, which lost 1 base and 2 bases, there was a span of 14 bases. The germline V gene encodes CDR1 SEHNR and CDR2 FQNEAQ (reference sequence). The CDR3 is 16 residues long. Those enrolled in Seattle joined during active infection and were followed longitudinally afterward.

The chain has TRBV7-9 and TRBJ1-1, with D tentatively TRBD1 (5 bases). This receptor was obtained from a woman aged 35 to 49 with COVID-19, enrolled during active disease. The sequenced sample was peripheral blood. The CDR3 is CASSLVQRGGNTEAFF. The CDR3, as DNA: TGTGCCAGCAGCTTAGTCCAGCGGGGGGGAAACACTGAAGCTTTCTTT.